The TCR beta chain described here comes from a study of T-cell reconstitution after alpha-beta-depleted transplantation in children. Trimming took off 0 bases at V and 9 bases at J, with 13 bases between the two ends. CDR1 is SGHRS, CDR2 YFSETQ, per germline. This CDR3 region has 14 residues. The authors prepared the TCRbeta library with unique molecular identifiers. TCRdb redid the calling of the PCR reads with MiXCR, one entry per CDR3 protein. Among just over 950,000 distinct CDR3 sequences, roughly 29% were seen once, and the ten largest hold 25% to 35%. This TCR was recovered from a boy under two years old who had a stem cell transplant for SCID, so the T cells may come from the graft donor. The chain combines TRBV5-1 with TRBJ1-5; D remains ambiguous. This specimen was PBMCs, mostly from graft donor cells, taken 360 days after TCRalphabeta/CD19-depleted stem cell transplant. The chain's CDR3 is CASSLGNGDGPQHF. CDR3 bases: TGCGCCAGCAGCTTGGGTAATGGGGATGGGCCCCAGCATTTT. The full variable domain, rest sourced from reference TRBV5-1 and TRBJ1-5, is KAGVTQTPRYLIKTRGQQVTLSCSPISGHRSVSWYQQTPGQGLQFLFEYFSETQRNKGNFPGRFSGRQFSNSRSEMNVSTLELGDSALYLCASSLGNGDGPQHFGDGTRLSIL.